This record covers a single T cell receptor (beta chain). Its antigen is not known. This entry belongs to a study of high-grade serous ovarian cancer treatment subgroups. TCRdb's table, derived via immunoSEQ multiplex PCR, lists solely in-frame clones and lacks some. The table shows thousands of clones, with 60% to 80% occurring only once. Study results and caveats: Bulk tumor TCR sequencing gave no spatial information. Higher neoantigen levels went with greater TCR clonal relatedness.

There are 16 residues in the CDR3. Trimming removed 0 bases at V and 4 bases at J, with 12 bases between. Germline V lookup: CDR1 LGHNA, CDR2 YSLEER. Tumor samples were taken before definitive surgery or chemotherapy. V gene TRBV4-3 combines with J gene TRBJ1-4, with D possibly being TRBD1 (5 bases). Sequenced material: tumor tissue. This sequence was found in a human donor with high-grade serous ovarian cancer. Here the CDR3 DNA reads TGCGCCAGCAGCCAAGATACCGGGACCTTTAATGAAAAACTGTTTTTT. It translates to CASSQDTGTFNEKLFF.